The sequence of this TCR beta chain was determined in a study of T cells in Graves' hyperthyroidism and ophthalmopathy. At least ten counts were recorded for this clonotype. Amplified regions were TCR beta CDR3 sequences from RNA transcripts. In the first-round RT-PCR of the TCR CDR3, the HTBI primer set was used. TCRdb fed the multiplex PCR reads into MiXCR, producing one record per CDR3 protein. Among about 580,000 distinct CDR3 sequences listed, 14% were seen once. This sequence was found in a woman aged 25-40 years with Graves' hyperthyroidism that later progressed to Graves' ophthalmopathy. Sequences were obtained from blood.

The CDR3 nucleotides are TGTGCCAGCAGCGTGACTAGCGGGAGGGCCGGGGAGCAGTACTTC. The encoded protein is CASSVTSGRAGEQYF. The rearrangement links TRBV2 to TRBJ2-7; TRBD2 aligns across 14 bases. CDR3 length: 15 residues. The V segment lost 6 bases and the J segment 7 bases; nucleotides outside the gene matches: 8. In germline, CDR1 is SNHLY, CDR2 FYNNEI.